A single sample gave rise to the 27 T cell receptor beta chains below, sequenced in a study of spatial heterogeneity in lung cancer. The study's findings and limits: Counts of expanded intratumoral alpha and beta TCRs tracked tumor mutation counts.

TCRdb used MiXCR to reprocess the 5' RACE reads, holding one entry per CDR3 protein. The sample lists about 3,000 distinct CDR3 sequences; 16% were seen once. Time point: sample taken at primary tumor resection. Antigen specificity for these receptors is unknown. The sample in question was lung tumor tissue, obtained at surgery. The receptors were sampled from a male donor with early-stage non-small cell lung cancer.

This clonotype ranks as medium-sized. The chain joins TRBV7-8 to TRBJ2-1, with 10 bases lining up with TRBD2. CDR1 and CDR2 from the germline V gene are SGHVS and FQNEAQ. V dropped 3 bases and J dropped 7; count of bases not matched to a gene: 9. CDR3 length: 16 amino acids. The chain's CDR3 is CASSFRLAGESNEQFF. CDR3 DNA sequence: TGTGCCAGCAGCTTCCGGCTAGCGGGAGAATCGAATGAGCAGTTCTTC.

This clonotype was seen repeatedly, ten times or more. The chain recombines TRBV20-1 with TRBJ2-5; TRBD1 agrees at 7 bases. In germline, CDR1 is DFQATT, CDR2 SNEGSKA (reference sequence). The junction had 6 bases not matched to a gene; V was cut back by 3 bases and J by 5 bases. This CDR3 has 13 residues. The CDR3 DNA reads TGCAGTGCTAGCCCACAGGGGCGGGAGACCCAGTACTTC. Protein product: CSASPQGRETQYF.

In this sample, this clonotype is medium-sized. The chain has TRBV27 and TRBJ1-2; D is unclear. The V and J ends lost 3 bases and 2 bases respectively, with 7 bases between them. This CDR3 spans 13 amino acids. Looked up from germline, CDR1 is MNHEY and CDR2 is SMNVEV (reference sequence). CDR3 nucleotide sequence: TGTGCCAGCAGTTTCCTCGCGAACTATGGCTACACCTTC. Amino acids: CASSFLANYGYTF.

This clonotype is labeled as medium-sized. This sequence joins TRBV5-1 and TRBJ2-1, with a weak D call TRBD1 (6 bases). Looked up from germline, CDR1 is SGHRS and CDR2 is YFSETQ. The CDR3 sequence is 16 residues long. The V gene lost 3 bases and the J gene lost 3 bases, with 16 bases spanning the gap. The CDR3 DNA reads as TGCGCCAGCAGCTCCAGGGGCGGAGTAGACTACAATGAGCAGTTCTTC. Translating gives CASSSRGGVDYNEQFF.

This clonotype qualifies as medium-sized. The rearrangement links TRBV29-1 to TRBJ2-3, with unresolved D. Germline lookup yields CDR1 SQVTM and CDR2 ANQGSEA. Between the trimmed V and J ends, which lost 4 bases and 0 bases, there was a span of 11 bases. The CDR3 loop spans 14 amino acids. The CDR3 DNA reads as TGCAGCGTTGTATGGTGGTCTAGCACAGATACGCAGTATTTT. Translated, it gives CSVVWWSSTDTQYF.

By proportion, this clonotype is medium-sized. The gene calls are TRBV6-5 and TRBJ2-5, with 7 positions matching TRBD2. Trimming took 5 bases from V and 1 from J; bases not matched to a gene: 10. Germline CDR1 and CDR2: MNHEY and SVGAGI. The CDR3 loop spans 16 amino acids. CDR3 region: CASSRTMTSTQETQYF. The CDR3 region has the DNA TGTGCCAGCAGTCGAACTATGACTAGCACCCAAGAGACCCAGTACTTC.

In its sample, this clonotype is medium-sized. This chain links TRBV28 with TRBJ2-5; 8 bases map to TRBD1. CDR1 and CDR2 (germline): MDHEN, SYDVKM. With 5 bases clipped from V and 5 bases from J, the junction kept 10 bases outside the gene matches. CDR3 size: 15 residues. CDR3 sequence: CASSLGAGGLETQYF. The CDR3 DNA reads as TGTGCCAGCAGTCTTGGGGCAGGGGGCCTTGAGACCCAGTACTTC.

The CDR3 loop reads CASSQRTYTGELFF. CDR3 nucleotides: TGTGCCAGCAGCCAACGCACCTACACCGGGGAGCTGTTTTTT. This chain uses TRBV14 with TRBJ2-2; D gene unclear. V was cut by 2 bases and J by 3 bases, with 7 bases left in between. Germline CDR1 reads SGHDN; CDR2 reads FVKESK. The CDR3 sequence is 14 residues long.

This clonotype came up once. This chain links TRBV7-9 with TRBJ2-7; 10 bases match TRBD2. Germline trimming cut 5 bases from V and 0 bases from J; bases unmatched to any gene: 4. The V gene's germline CDR1 is SEHNR and CDR2 FQNEAQ (reference sequence). There are 15 residues in the CDR3. CDR3 coding DNA: TGTGCCAGCAGCACTCTAGCGGGGGACTCCTACGAGCAGTACTTC. Translation: CASSTLAGDSYEQYF.

For this clonotype: A much bigger clone sits one base away, suggesting this may be a read error. The chain joins TRBV20-1 to TRBJ2-3; 8 nucleotides agree with TRBD2. Germline loops: CDR1 DFQATT, CDR2 SNEGSKA (reference sequence). The CDR3 spans 13 residues. CDR3 nucleotide sequence: TGCGTCGGCCAGCGGGAGATGAAAGATACGCAGTATTTT. This sequence encodes CVGQREMKDTQYF.

This clonotype is medium-sized within its sample. The chain has TRBV7-9 and TRBJ2-7, with D perhaps TRBD2 (5 bases). Germline V gene data show CDR1 as SEHNR and CDR2 as FQNEAQ (reference sequence). This CDR3 has 14 residues. Trimming cost V 5 bases and J 6 bases, with 17 bases left between them. Here the CDR3 DNA reads TGTGCCAGCAGCCCAACTAGTGAGGGCTCCGAGCAGTACTTC. The encoded protein is CASSPTSEGSEQYF.

This clonotype was counted a few times. V and J are TRBV28 and TRBJ2-7; weak D call: TRBD2 (6 bases). Per germline, CDR1 MDHEN and CDR2 SYDVKM. The V gene lost 7 bases and the J gene lost 2 bases, with 15 bases spanning the gap. The CDR3 length is 14 residues. CDR3 sequence reads: CASKPGPGAYEQYF. DNA for the CDR3: TGTGCCAGCAAACCGGGACCGGGGGCCTACGAGCAGTACTTC.

This clonotype ranks as medium-sized. The chain recombines TRBV6-6 with TRBJ1-4, with TRBD1 as a possible D gene (5 bases). Deletions cut 3 bases from V and 2 bases from J, with 16 bases between. The CDR3 loop spans 17 amino acids. Germline V CDR1 and CDR2: MNHNY, SVGAGI (reference sequence). CDR3 in amino acids: CASSYNHRGVTNEKLFF. As DNA, the CDR3 is TGTGCCAGCAGTTATAACCACCGGGGGGTCACTAATGAAAAACTGTTTTTT.

The rearrangement joins TRBV7-9 to TRBJ2-1, with 8 bases aligning to TRBD2. Germline lookup yields CDR1 SEHNR and CDR2 FQNEAQ (reference sequence). The CDR3 totals 15 residues. Losses at the gene ends were 4 bases for V and 6 bases for J; bases not matched to a gene: 8. The CDR3 loop is CASSSPWREVNEQFF. For the CDR3, the DNA is TGTGCCAGCAGCTCGCCGTGGCGGGAGGTCAATGAGCAGTTCTTC.

In this sample, this clonotype turned up many times. V and J are TRBV6-1 and TRBJ2-5; TRBD1 agrees at 9 bases. V gave up 5 bases and J gave up 5 bases; unmatched junction bases: 3. CDR1 MNHNS and CDR2 SASEGT come from the germline V gene. The CDR3 is 13 amino acids. CDR3 nucleotides: TGTGCCAGCAGTACAGGGGGCTGGGAGACCCAGTACTTC. It codes for CASSTGGWETQYF.

The CDR3 bases are TGCAGTGCTAGCAGACAGGGCTCAGCTCAGCCCCAGCATTTT. This gives the protein CSASRQGSAQPQHF. This rearrangement joins TRBV20-1 to TRBJ1-5, with 7 bases identical to TRBD1. Losses at the gene ends were 3 bases for V and 6 bases for J; bases not matched to a gene: 8. Germline CDR1 reads DFQATT; CDR2 reads SNEGSKA (reference sequence). This CDR3 is 14 amino acids long.

The chain recombines TRBV27 with TRBJ2-5; D perhaps matches TRBD2 (5 bases). CDR1 and CDR2 from the germline V gene are MNHEY and SMNVEV (reference sequence). Trimming took 8 bases from V and 1 from J, leaving 14 bases between them. CDR3 length: 14 amino acids. This CDR3 is CASRDRGFQETQYF. The CDR3 coding sequence is TGTGCCAGCCGTGACCGGGGATTCCAAGAGACCCAGTACTTC.

Points on this clonotype: The conserved closing phenylalanine or tryptophan is absent in this CDR3, likely reflecting a read error. V and J are TRBV12-3 or TRBV12-4 and TRBJ2-2; D possibly uses TRBD1 or TRBD2 (5 bases each). Trimming took off 6 bases at V and 7 bases at J, with 12 bases between the two ends. The CDR3 is 13 amino acids. In nucleotides, the CDR3 is TGTGCCAGCAGCTTTGATGGGGGCGGGGAGCTGTTTTCT. This gives the protein CASSFDGGGELFS.

This clonotype is labeled as medium-sized. The V gene is TRBV6-5, the J gene TRBJ2-6; perhaps TRBD2 as D (5 bases). Looked up from germline, CDR1 is MNHEY and CDR2 is SVGAGI. CDR3 length equals 14 residues. V was shortened by 7 bases and J by 5 bases, with 12 bases between the two germline ends. The CDR3 sequence: CASTGLPWANVLTF. DNA for the CDR3: TGTGCCAGCACCGGACTTCCGTGGGCCAACGTCCTGACTTTC.

This clonotype qualifies as medium-sized. The chain uses TRBV6-1 and TRBJ1-5; D is undetermined. The CDR3 contains 14 residues. Germline V gene lookup returns CDR1 MNHNS and CDR2 SASEGT. V was cut by 0 bases and J by 2 bases, with 5 bases left in between. Here the CDR3 reads CASSEAGRNQPQHF. The CDR3 nucleotides read TGTGCCAGCAGTGAAGCTGGGCGCAATCAGCCCCAGCATTTT.

By share, this clonotype counts as medium-sized. The chain has TRBV28 and TRBJ1-1; no reliable D call. CDR1 and CDR2 (germline): MDHEN, SYDVKM. V gave up 3 bases and J gave up 1 base, with 6 bases separating them. The CDR3 sequence is 13 residues long. CDR3 nucleotide sequence: TGTGCCAGCAGTTTCAGCCAGAACACTGAAGCTTTCTTT. It is translated as CASSFSQNTEAFF.

This clonotype was observed many times. The V call is TRBV7-3, the J call TRBJ1-1; no firm D call. CDR3 length: 15 residues. V lost 1 base and J 0 bases, leaving 9 bases between the germline ends. Germline-derived CDR1 and CDR2 are SGHTA and FQGTGA. In DNA, the CDR3 is TGTGCCAGCAGCTTAAGGCCAGCAATGAACACTGAAGCTTTCTTT. This encodes CASSLRPAMNTEAFF. The whole variable domain, filled in from reference TRBV7-3 and TRBJ1-1, reads GAGVSQTPSNKVTEKGKYVELRCDPISGHTALYWYRQSLGQGPEFLIYFQGTGAADDSGLPNDRFFAVRPEGSVSTLKIQRTERGDSAVYLCASSLRPAMNTEAFFGQGTRLTVV.

By proportion, this clonotype is medium-sized. This chain joins TRBV29-1 and TRBJ2-1; no clear D gene. The CDR3 spans 13 residues. CDR1 is SQVTM and CDR2 is ANQGSEA in the germline V gene. V dropped 3 bases and J dropped 0 bases, with 6 bases sitting between them. DNA of the CDR3: TGCAGCGTTGAGTTATACTCCTACAATGAGCAGTTCTTC. It encodes CSVELYSYNEQFF.

This clonotype is medium-sized (0.01 to 0.1%) in the sample. The chain couples TRBV18 to TRBJ2-7; TRBD1 matches 10 bases. CDR1 is KGHSH and CDR2 is LQKENI in the germline V gene. J lost 6 bases, V lost 5 bases, and 7 bases had no gene match. The CDR3 has 14 amino acids. The CDR3 here is CASSAGQGMFEQYF. CDR3 DNA sequence: TGTGCCAGCTCAGCGGGACAGGGGATGTTCGAGCAGTACTTC.

Sample share makes this clonotype medium-sized. The chain has TRBV7-2 and TRBJ2-4; maybe TRBD1 (6 bases). The V gene's germline CDR1 is SGHTA and CDR2 FQGNSA. V lost 3 bases and J lost 2, with 14 bases in between. This CDR3 is 16 amino acids long. The CDR3 is CASSLNPGATKNIQYF. For the CDR3, the DNA is TGTGCCAGCAGCTTGAACCCAGGGGCTACCAAAAACATTCAGTACTTC.

By share, this clonotype counts as large. V gene TRBV20-1 combines with J gene TRBJ1-1; D is ambiguous. Germline assignment: CDR1 DFQATT and CDR2 SNEGSKA (reference sequence). V dropped 6 bases and J dropped 1 base, with 9 bases sitting between them. The CDR3 spans 12 residues. This chain's CDR3 is CSANQKNTEAFF. The CDR3 coding sequence is TGCAGTGCGAACCAGAAGAACACTGAAGCTTTCTTT.

By proportion, this clonotype is medium-sized. The J gene is TRBJ2-3, the V gene TRBV19; 9 nucleotides line up with TRBD1. V dropped 9 bases and J dropped 4; count of bases not matched to a gene: 8. CDR1 LNHDA and CDR2 SQIVND come from the germline V gene (reference sequence). The CDR3 is 14 residues long. CDR3 coding DNA: TGTGCCAGCTTGGGACAGGGAGGACCAGATACGCAGTATTTT. Its translation: CASLGQGGPDTQYF.